These 21 T cell receptor beta chains were sequenced from one sample in a study of OX40 agonist ivuxolimab in advanced cancers. The repertoire was sequenced with immunoSEQ multiplex PCR; TCRdb's copy has only in-frame clones and lacks some. This table holds 60,000 to 95,000 clones, about nine tenths found once. Specimen: CD4+ or CD8+ T cells sorted from blood, collected in a trial of the OX40 agonist ivuxolimab. The origin of the receptors is an adult with an advanced solid tumor such as melanoma, head and neck, liver or kidney cancer.

The chain couples TRBV5-5 to TRBJ1-2, with unresolved D. This CDR3 is 13 amino acids long. Germline values: CDR1 SGHKS, CDR2 YYEKEE (reference sequence). With 3 bases removed from V and 0 bases from J, the gap between germline ends came to 6 bases. The CDR3 coding sequence is TGTGCCAGCAGCTGGCAGTCTAACTATGGCTACACCTTC. Translated: CASSWQSNYGYTF.

The chain uses TRBV5-5 and TRBJ2-1, with a tentative D call TRBD2 (5 bases). V lost 1 base, J lost 4 bases, and 15 bases lay in between. Germline lookup yields CDR1 SGHKS and CDR2 YYEKEE (reference sequence). This CDR3 is built from 16 residues. The CDR3 sequence: CASSLMMRAEYNEQFF. DNA of the CDR3: TGTGCCAGCAGCTTGATGATGAGGGCGGAGTACAATGAGCAGTTCTTC.

This chain links TRBV7-9 with TRBJ1-4; 8 positions agree with TRBD1. This CDR3 has 13 residues. CDR1 SEHNR and CDR2 FQNEAQ come from the germline V gene (reference sequence). Unmatched junction bases numbered 4, after V lost 8 bases and J lost 5 bases. The DNA of the CDR3 is TGTGCCAGCTTGGGACAGGAGAATGAAAAACTGTTTTTT. Translated: CASLGQENEKLFF. The full variable domain, completed using reference TRBV7-9 and TRBJ1-4, is DTGVSQNPRHKITKRGQNVTFRCDPISEHNRLYWYRQTLGQGPEFLTYFQNEAQLEKSRLLSDRFSAERPKGSFSTLEIQRTEQGDSAMYLCASLGQENEKLFFGSGTQLSVL.

The rearrangement uses TRBV6-1 and TRBJ2-1; 10 bases match TRBD2. Germline CDR1 is MNHNS and CDR2 is SASEGT. This CDR3 comprises 17 residues. Trimming removed 6 bases from V and 5 bases from J; junction bases left unmatched: 13. The CDR3 coding sequence is TGTGCCAGCAGGGAACGAGCGGGAGGGGATCGGAACAATGAGCAGTTCTTC. Translation gives CASRERAGGDRNNEQFF.

V gene TRBV7-2 combines with J gene TRBJ2-1, with TRBD2 as a possible D gene (6 bases). Germline values: CDR1 SGHTA, CDR2 FQGNSA. Trimming stripped 2 bases from V and 3 bases from J, with 11 bases between. This CDR3 is built from 15 residues. Here the CDR3 reads CASSLSGGLYNEQFF. The CDR3 nucleotides are TGTGCCAGCAGCTTATCCGGGGGACTCTACAATGAGCAGTTCTTC.

The chain employs TRBV6-1 and TRBJ2-5; D might be TRBD1 (5 bases). Per the germline V gene, CDR1 is MNHNS and CDR2 is SASEGT. This CDR3 is 15 amino acids long. V was shortened by 5 bases and J by 5 bases, with 18 bases between the two germline ends. This CDR3 is CASSLLVSQGETQYF. The CDR3 DNA reads as TGTGCCAGCAGTCTGCTAGTGAGCCAGGGCGAGACCCAGTACTTC.

The chain has TRBV5-4 and TRBJ2-6, with a tentative D call TRBD2 (6 bases). Germline-derived CDR1 and CDR2 are SGHNT and YYREEE (reference sequence). The V end lost 4 bases, the J end lost 0 bases, and 8 bases lay between the germline ends. The CDR3 runs 15 residues. The CDR3 sequence is CASSTGGSGANVLTF. CDR3 DNA: TGTGCCAGCAGCACCGGGGGCTCTGGGGCCAACGTCCTGACTTTC. The full variable domain, completed using reference TRBV5-4 and TRBJ2-6, is ETGVTQSPTHLIKTRGQQVTLRCSSQSGHNTVSWYQQALGQGPQFIFQYYREEENGRGNFPPRFSGLQFPNYSSELNVNALELDDSALYLCASSTGGSGANVLTFGAGSRLTVL.

The V call is TRBV6-1, the J call TRBJ2-4, with D possibly TRBD1 on 6 matching bases. CDR3 length equals 14 residues. V lost 6 bases and J 5 bases, leaving 14 bases between the germline ends. CDR1 and CDR2 (germline): MNHNS, SASEGT. In DNA, the CDR3 is TGTGCCAGCAGGTCCGCGGCAGGGGAAAACATTCAGTACTTC. Translating gives CASRSAAGENIQYF.

This clone has more than one count but fewer than ten. The rearrangement uses TRBV28 and TRBJ2-2, with 8 nucleotides matching TRBD1. Germline trimming cut 6 bases from V and 2 bases from J; bases unmatched to any gene: 2. From germline, CDR1 is MDHEN and CDR2 SYDVKM. The length of the CDR3 is 14 residues. CDR3 sequence: CASRGQGNTGELFF. The DNA of the CDR3 is TGTGCCAGCAGAGGACAGGGTAACACCGGGGAGCTGTTTTTT. Together with reference TRBV28 and TRBJ2-2, the CDR3 gives the full variable domain: DVKVTQSSRYLVKRTGEKVFLECVQDMDHENMFWYRQDPGLGLRLIYFSYDVKMKEKGDIPEGYSVSREKKERFSLILESASTNQTSMYLCASRGQGNTGELFFGEGSRLTVL.

The V call is TRBV29-1, the J call TRBJ2-2, with unresolved D. The length of the CDR3 is 14 residues. CDR1 is SQVTM, CDR2 ANQGSEA, per germline. The V end lost 4 bases, the J end lost 0 bases, and 9 bases lay between the germline ends. Here the CDR3 DNA reads TGCAGCGTTGTTACCAGAACGAACACCGGGGAGCTGTTTTTT. It encodes CSVVTRTNTGELFF.

The DNA of the CDR3 is TGTGCCAGCAGCTTAGGAGCGGGGGGCACACTCAACAATGAGCAGTTCTTC. This codes for CASSLGAGGTLNNEQFF. The V call is TRBV11-3, the J call TRBJ2-1, with 9 nucleotides matching TRBD2. The germline CDR1 and CDR2 sequences are SGHNT and YENEEA. The CDR3 has 17 amino acids. The junction had 9 bases not matched to a gene; V was cut back by 1 base and J by 5 bases.

This clone appeared a single time. The chain joins TRBV27 to TRBJ2-7, with 10 bases that match TRBD1. V was pared by 6 bases and J by 2 bases, with 4 bases of the junction left unmatched. CDR3 length: 14 residues. Germline V lookup: CDR1 MNHEY, CDR2 SMNVEV (reference sequence). The CDR3 is CASRPGTGAYEQYF. The CDR3 nucleotides are TGTGCCAGCAGGCCCGGGACAGGGGCCTACGAGCAGTACTTC.

The chain has TRBV5-1 and TRBJ1-1; D might be TRBD1 (6 bases). V shed 0 bases and J shed 6 bases, with 12 bases lying between them. CDR1 and CDR2 (germline): SGHRS, YFSETQ. The CDR3 contains 14 residues. The CDR3 region has the DNA TGCGCCAGCAGCTTGGAGGGACAAGTCGCTGAAGCTTTCTTT. This sequence encodes CASSLEGQVAEAFF.

The chain couples TRBV5-1 to TRBJ2-7; D gene unclear. The V end was cut by 0 bases, the J end by 5 bases, with 15 bases between. The CDR3 covers 15 residues. The germline V gene encodes CDR1 SGHRS and CDR2 YFSETQ. The CDR3 DNA reads as TGCGCCAGCAGCTTGGGGGCTCCAAACAGCCACGAGCAGTACTTC. Protein sequence: CASSLGAPNSHEQYF.

The chain carries TRBV25-1 and TRBJ1-1, with TRBD1 identical over 7 bases. The CDR3 spans 13 residues. Germline CDR1 MGHDK, CDR2 SYGVNS. Trimming took 2 bases from V and 7 from J; bases not matched to a gene: 4. Here the CDR3 DNA reads TGTGCCAGCAGTGAAGCCACAGGGGATGAAGCTTTCTTT. Translating it yields CASSEATGDEAFF.

The V and J genes are TRBV6-5 and TRBJ2-7; TRBD1 matches 7 bases. V lost 6 bases, J lost 5 bases, and 13 bases stayed unmatched. CDR1 is MNHEY, CDR2 SVGAGI, per germline. The CDR3 extends over 15 amino acids. CDR3 protein: CASSAGTASMHEQYF. The CDR3 region has the DNA TGTGCCAGCAGCGCCGGGACAGCGTCCATGCACGAGCAGTACTTC.

This clone has only a few counts. The chain recombines TRBV7-8 with TRBJ2-1; weak D call: TRBD2 (5 bases). The V gene's germline CDR1 is SGHVS and CDR2 FQNEAQ. Trimming shortened V by 1 base and J by 9 bases, and 19 bases separated the two germline ends. CDR3 size: 16 residues. The CDR3 loop is CASSLEPPWTQGEQFF. The CDR3 region has the DNA TGTGCCAGCAGCTTAGAGCCGCCTTGGACTCAAGGTGAGCAGTTCTTC.

V gene TRBV9 combines with J gene TRBJ2-5; 14 nucleotides align to TRBD2. The CDR3 covers 17 residues. The V gene's germline CDR1 is SGDLS and CDR2 YYNGEE. V lost 3 bases, J lost 2 bases, and 6 bases stayed unmatched. The CDR3 sequence is CASSAGLAGGEQETQYF. As DNA, the CDR3 is TGTGCCAGCAGCGCCGGACTAGCGGGGGGAGAGCAAGAGACCCAGTACTTC.

The DNA of the CDR3 is TGTGCCAGTAGCCCGGAGGGCAGGTGGGGCAATCAGCCCCAGCATTTT. It specifies CASSPEGRWGNQPQHF. The chain has TRBV19 and TRBJ1-5; D gene unclear. There are 16 residues in the CDR3. Germline CDR1 is LNHDA and CDR2 is SQIVND (reference sequence). V was trimmed by 6 bases and J by 2 bases, leaving 17 bases between them. The complete variable domain, with remaining parts taken from reference TRBV19 and TRBJ1-5, reads DGGITQSPKYLFRKEGQNVTLSCEQNLNHDAMYWYRQDPGQGLRLIYYSQIVNDFQKGDIAEGYSVSREKKESFPLTVTSAQKNPTAFYLCASSPEGRWGNQPQHFGDGTRLSIL.

The gene calls are TRBV5-1 and TRBJ2-7, with D perhaps being TRBD1 or TRBD2 (5 bases each). The CDR3 is made up of 14 amino acids. Trimming cost V 4 bases and J 3 bases, with 14 bases left between them. Germline CDR1 SGHRS, CDR2 YFSETQ. The CDR3 DNA sequence: TGCGCCAGCAGCCTTCGGGGCGAGAACTACGAGCAGTACTTC. It translates to CASSLRGENYEQYF.

This chain joins TRBV7-2 and TRBJ1-2; D gene uncertain. Germline V lookup: CDR1 SGHTA, CDR2 FQGNSA. The CDR3 extends over 15 amino acids. Trimming pared 5 bases from V and 7 bases from J, leaving 20 bases between. The CDR3 nucleotides are TGTGCCAGCAGCCAATACCTTCCGGGGAGTGGTGGCTACACCTTC. This translates into CASSQYLPGSGGYTF.